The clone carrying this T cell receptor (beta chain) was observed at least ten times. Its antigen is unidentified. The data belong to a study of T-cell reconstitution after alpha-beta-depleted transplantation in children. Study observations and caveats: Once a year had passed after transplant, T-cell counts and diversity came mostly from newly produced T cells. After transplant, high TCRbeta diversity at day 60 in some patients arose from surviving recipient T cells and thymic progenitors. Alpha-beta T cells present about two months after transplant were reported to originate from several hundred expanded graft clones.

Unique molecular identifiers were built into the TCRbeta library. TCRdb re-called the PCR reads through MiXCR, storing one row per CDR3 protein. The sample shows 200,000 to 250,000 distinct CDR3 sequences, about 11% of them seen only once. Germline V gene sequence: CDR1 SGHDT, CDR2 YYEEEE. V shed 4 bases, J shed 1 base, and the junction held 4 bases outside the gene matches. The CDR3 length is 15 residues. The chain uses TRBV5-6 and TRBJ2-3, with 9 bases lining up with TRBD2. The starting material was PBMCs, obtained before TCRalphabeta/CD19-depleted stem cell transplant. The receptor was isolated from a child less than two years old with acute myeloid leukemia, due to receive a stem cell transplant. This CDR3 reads CASSTRLAGTDTQYF. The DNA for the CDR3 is TGTGCCAGCAGCACACGACTAGCGGGCACAGATACGCAGTATTTT.